The 3 T cell receptor beta chains listed next were all sequenced from one sample in a study of blood T cell repertoires in COVID-19. Clones were sequenced by immunoSEQ multiplex PCR, and TCRdb holds only the in-frame ones, with some missing. The sample lists fewer than 25,000 clones; 87% were seen once. Sequencing was done on a sample of peripheral blood. Receptors were obtained from a human donor with active COVID-19. The donor label of this sample is uncertain.

This chain links TRBV4-1 with TRBJ1-3; 7 positions match TRBD1. Germline CDR1 MGHRA, CDR2 YSYEKL. This CDR3 is 17 amino acids long. Losses at the gene ends were 2 bases for V and 0 bases for J; bases not matched to a gene: 7. The CDR3 DNA sequence: TGCGCCAGCAGCCAACCCACAGGGGCCCGCTCTGGAAACACCATATATTTT. Amino acid sequence: CASSQPTGARSGNTIYF.

The chain recombines TRBV7-3 with TRBJ2-7, with D perhaps matching TRBD2 (6 bases). The germline V gene encodes CDR1 SGHTA and CDR2 FQGTGA. Trimming took off 5 bases at V and 2 bases at J, with 13 bases between the two ends. CDR3 length equals 14 residues. The CDR3 loop reads CASSISGGAYEQYF. In DNA, the CDR3 is TGTGCCAGCAGCATCTCCGGGGGAGCCTACGAGCAGTACTTC.

This chain's CDR3 is CASSIFGRRGYGYTF. As DNA, the CDR3 is TGTGCCAGTAGTATTTTTGGTCGCAGGGGCTATGGCTACACCTTC. The V call is TRBV19, the J call TRBJ1-2, with D tentatively TRBD1 (6 bases). Trimming took 3 bases from V and 4 from J, leaving 15 bases between them. This CDR3 is built from 15 residues. Per germline, CDR1 LNHDA and CDR2 SQIVND (reference sequence).